This T cell receptor (beta chain) was recovered during a study of control samples from healthy donors and cancer patients. This CDR3 has 14 residues. Trimming removed 4 bases at V and 2 bases at J, with 12 bases between. Per the germline V gene, CDR1 is SGHRS and CDR2 is YFSETQ. Repertoires were generated with immunoSEQ multiplex PCR, while TCRdb's copy carries only in-frame clones and drops some. The sample includes about 83,000 clones, roughly 91% of them seen just once. The genes are TRBV5-1 and TRBJ1-2; D perhaps matches TRBD1 (5 bases). This receptor was obtained from a man aged 25-45 years in good health. Material for sequencing was blood. The CDR3 DNA is TGCGCCAGCAGCCTAGGCACAGGAAACTATGGCTACACCTTC. It encodes CASSLGTGNYGYTF.